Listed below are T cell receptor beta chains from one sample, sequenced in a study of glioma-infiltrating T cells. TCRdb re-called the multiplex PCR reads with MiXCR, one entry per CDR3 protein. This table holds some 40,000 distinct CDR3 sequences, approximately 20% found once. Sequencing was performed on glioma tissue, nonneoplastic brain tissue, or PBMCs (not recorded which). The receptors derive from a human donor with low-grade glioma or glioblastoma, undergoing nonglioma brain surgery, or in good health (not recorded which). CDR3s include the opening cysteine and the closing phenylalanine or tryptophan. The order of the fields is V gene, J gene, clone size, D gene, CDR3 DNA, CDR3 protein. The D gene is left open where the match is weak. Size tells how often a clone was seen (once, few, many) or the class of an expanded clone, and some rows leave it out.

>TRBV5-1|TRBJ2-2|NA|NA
TGCGCCAGCAGCTTGCGACCCACTTCAAACACCGGGGAGCTGTTTTTT
CASSLRPTSNTGELFF
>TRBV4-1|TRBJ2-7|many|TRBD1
TGCGCCAGCAGCCCCAGACAGGGCCCCACGACCTACGAGCAGTACTTC
CASSPRQGPTTYEQYF
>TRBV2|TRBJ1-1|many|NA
TGTGCCAGCACCTTCCTGGAGAAGGCTGAAGCTTTCTTT
CASTFLEKAEAFF
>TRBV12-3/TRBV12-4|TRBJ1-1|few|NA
TGTGCCAGCAGTTTTTCGAACAGGGAAAGTGAAGCTTTCTTT
CASSFSNRESEAFF
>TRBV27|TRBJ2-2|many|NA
TGTGCCAGCAGCCCTAGCAGGGAAACCGGGGAGCTGTTTTTT
CASSPSRETGELFF
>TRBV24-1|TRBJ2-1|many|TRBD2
TGTGCCACCAGTGATTTGCGGGGGGGCTCCTACAATGAGCAGTTCTTC
CATSDLRGGSYNEQFF
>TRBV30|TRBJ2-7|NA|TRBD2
TGTGCCTGGAGCGGGGGGACTAGCGGGAGGACCGAGCAGTACTTC
CAWSGGTSGRTEQYF
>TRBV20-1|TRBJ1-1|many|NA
TGCAGTGCACAGTCACTCAGGGACACTGAAGCTTTCTTT
CSAQSLRDTEAFF
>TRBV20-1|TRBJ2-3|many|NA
TGCAGTGCTAGAGTTAGCCTAGCCCCGGATACGCAGTATTTT
CSARVSLAPDTQYF
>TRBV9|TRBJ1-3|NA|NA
TGTGCCAGCGGCGTTTCTCCGGAAAACGGCGCCACCATATATTTT
CASGVSPENGATIYF
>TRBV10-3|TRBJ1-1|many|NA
TGTGCCATCAGTGCAGGAGGCGTGAGCACTGAAGCTTTCTTT
CAISAGGVSTEAFF
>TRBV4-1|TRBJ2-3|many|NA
TGCGCCAGCAGCCAAGTTCTTCGTAGCACAGATACGCAGTATTTT
CASSQVLRSTDTQYF
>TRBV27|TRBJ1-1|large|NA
TGTGCCAGCAGTTACGGGGGTGGAGGGAACACTGAAGCTTTCTTT
CASSYGGGGNTEAFF
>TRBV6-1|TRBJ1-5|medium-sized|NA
TGTGCCAGCAGTGAAGGAAATCAGCCCCAGCATTTT
CASSEGNQPQHF
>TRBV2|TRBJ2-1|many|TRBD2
TGTGCCACCGAGAGGGACTACTCCTACAATGAGCAGTTCTTC
CATERDYSYNEQFF
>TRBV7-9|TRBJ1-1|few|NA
TGTGCCAGCAGCCCTCACCTGAACACTGAAGCTTTCTTT
CASSPHLNTEAFF
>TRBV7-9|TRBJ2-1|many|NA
TGTGCCAGCAGCTTGTCGTGGGATGAGCAGTTCTTC
CASSLSWDEQFF
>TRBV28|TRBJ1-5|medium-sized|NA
TGTGCCAGCAGCCCGAACCATAGCAATCAGCCCCAGCATTTT
CASSPNHSNQPQHF
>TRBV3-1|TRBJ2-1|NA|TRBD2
TGTGCCAGCAGCCAAGATAGGATGAGCTCCGGGGGGAATGAGCAGTTCTTC
CASSQDRMSSGGNEQFF
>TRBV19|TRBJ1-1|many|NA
TGTGCCAGTAGTCCCTCCCAGGGAAAGAACACTGAAGCTTTCTTT
CASSPSQGKNTEAFF
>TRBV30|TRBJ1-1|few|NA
TGTGCCAGAGGGAGGGCCGGAAACACTGAAGCTTTCTTT
CARGRAGNTEAFF
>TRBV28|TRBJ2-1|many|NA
TGTGCCAGCAGTTTGGGTCTAGCCCAGTTCTTC
CASSLGLAQFF
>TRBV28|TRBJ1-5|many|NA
TGTGCCAGTCGGTGGGGCAGTTATAGCAATCAGCCCCAGCATTTT
CASRWGSYSNQPQHF
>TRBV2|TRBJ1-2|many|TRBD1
TGTGCCAGCCTCCCCAGGGGGGGTGCCTACACCTTC
CASLPRGGAYTF
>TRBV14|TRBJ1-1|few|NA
TGTGCCAGCAGCCTCCTCGACACGGCCCCCATGAACACTGAAGCTTTCTTT
CASSLLDTAPMNTEAFF
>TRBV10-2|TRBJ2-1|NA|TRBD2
TGCGCCAGCAGTCAGACTAGCGGGAGAATGGATGAGCAGTTCTTC
CASSQTSGRMDEQFF
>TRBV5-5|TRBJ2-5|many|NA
TGTGCCAGCAGCCAGGAGGGGTACCAAGAGACCCAGTACTTC
CASSQEGYQETQYF
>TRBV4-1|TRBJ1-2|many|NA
TGCGCCAGCAGCCAAGATTCGGTTATGGCCTATGGCTACACCTTC
CASSQDSVMAYGYTF
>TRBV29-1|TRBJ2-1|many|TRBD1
TGCAGCGTTCCGGGACAGGGGATCGATGAGCAGTTCTTC
CSVPGQGIDEQFF
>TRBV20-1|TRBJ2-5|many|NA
TGCAGTGCTCTCTGGGGCCCGGGGGAGACCCAGTACTTC
CSALWGPGETQYF
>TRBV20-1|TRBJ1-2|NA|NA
TGCAGTGCTAGAGATGGATTAGAGAAAAGGGATGGCTACATCTTC
CSARDGLEKRDGYIF